The 27 T cell receptor beta chains reported below all come from one sample, sequenced in a study of blood T cell repertoires in COVID-19. The data were produced by immunoSEQ multiplex PCR, yet TCRdb's version contains in-frame clones alone and is incomplete. Counted here are about 300,000 clones, roughly 88% occurring once; the ten biggest clones make up less than 2.5%. The material sequenced was PBMCs or T cells enriched from blood (not recorded which). These TCRs come from a man aged 25-45 years who had recovered from COVID-19.

The chain carries TRBV5-1 and TRBJ1-1, with TRBD1 matching 9 bases. V was clipped by 0 bases and J by 6 bases; unmatched bases: 3. Germline-derived CDR1 and CDR2 are SGHRS and YFSETQ. The CDR3 runs to 14 residues. The chain's CDR3 is CASSLDRGPAEAFF. In DNA form, the CDR3 reads TGCGCCAGCAGCTTGGACAGGGGGCCCGCTGAAGCTTTCTTT.

This chain uses TRBV7-9 with TRBJ1-1, with D uncertain. This CDR3 comprises 13 residues. V lost 3 bases and J lost 3, with 8 bases in between. The germline V gene encodes CDR1 SEHNR and CDR2 FQNEAQ (reference sequence). The CDR3 region has the DNA TGTGCCAGCAGCTTCTCCGGGGACACTGAAGCTTTCTTT. This translates into CASSFSGDTEAFF.

The chain recombines TRBV3-1 (or the pseudogene TRBV3-2) with TRBJ2-3; D remains ambiguous. Trimming shortened V by 11 bases and J by 1 base, and 10 bases separated the two germline ends. CDR1 and CDR2 (germline): LGHDT, YNNKEL (reference sequence). The CDR3 has 12 residues. The CDR3: CASGGGTDTQYF. The CDR3 coding sequence is TGTGCCTCAGGTGGCGGCACAGATACGCAGTATTTT.

The chain employs TRBV20-1 and TRBJ2-1; maybe TRBD2 (6 bases). The CDR3 loop spans 14 amino acids. The germline gives CDR1 DFQATT, CDR2 SNEGSKA (reference sequence). V lost 3 bases and J 2 bases, leaving 11 bases between the germline ends. CDR3 residues: CSASHPGAYNEQFF. Here the CDR3 DNA reads TGCAGTGCTAGTCATCCGGGGGCCTACAATGAGCAGTTCTTC.

The rearrangement joins TRBV7-2 to TRBJ2-5, with TRBD1 matching 8 bases. Germline V lookup: CDR1 SGHTA, CDR2 FQGNSA. The CDR3 covers 15 residues. J was trimmed by 5 bases and V by 1 base; bases with no gene match: 6. CDR3: CASSLEGRGLETQYF. CDR3 coding DNA: TGTGCCAGCAGCTTAGAGGGCAGGGGGCTCGAGACCCAGTACTTC.

The V and J genes are TRBV30 and TRBJ2-7, with a weak D call TRBD2 (5 bases). The CDR3 sequence is 13 residues long. Germline assignment: CDR1 GTSNPN and CDR2 SVGIG (reference sequence). Trimming removed 0 bases from V and 3 bases from J, with 9 bases in between. This chain's CDR3 is CAWSVEGGYEQYF. The DNA of the CDR3 is TGTGCCTGGAGTGTAGAGGGCGGCTACGAGCAGTACTTC.

This rearrangement joins TRBV3-1 (or the pseudogene TRBV3-2) to TRBJ2-7; 7 nucleotides match TRBD2. The CDR3 contains 14 residues. Germline-derived CDR1 and CDR2 are LGHDT and YNNKEL (reference sequence). V was clipped by 4 bases and J by 2 bases; unmatched bases: 5. CDR3 coding DNA: TGTGCCAGCAGCCTCGGGGAGGGGCCCTACGAGCAGTACTTC. Its protein is CASSLGEGPYEQYF.

V gene TRBV5-1 combines with J gene TRBJ2-3, with unresolved D. Trimming took off 0 bases at V and 0 bases at J, with 8 bases between the two ends. This CDR3 has 15 residues. CDR1 SGHRS and CDR2 YFSETQ come from the germline V gene. The CDR3 here is CASSLDGLSTDTQYF. The CDR3 DNA is TGCGCCAGCAGCTTGGACGGTTTGAGCACAGATACGCAGTATTTT. Complete variable domain (other parts from reference TRBV5-1 and TRBJ2-3): KAGVTQTPRYLIKTRGQQVTLSCSPISGHRSVSWYQQTPGQGLQFLFEYFSETQRNKGNFPGRFSGRQFSNSRSEMNVSTLELGDSALYLCASSLDGLSTDTQYFGPGTRLTVL.

V and J are TRBV2 and TRBJ1-1, with D perhaps TRBD1 (5 bases). CDR1 is SNHLY and CDR2 is FYNNEI in the germline V gene. The V and J ends lost 8 bases and 0 bases respectively, with 16 bases between them. The CDR3 sequence is 15 residues long. Here the CDR3 reads CASSRDSGMNTEAFF. The CDR3, as DNA: TGTGCCAGCTCCCGGGACTCCGGGATGAACACTGAAGCTTTCTTT.

This chain joins TRBV9 and TRBJ2-3; 8 nucleotides match TRBD1. Germline trimming cut 0 bases from V and 6 bases from J; bases unmatched to any gene: 9. The V gene's germline CDR1 is SGDLS and CDR2 YYNGEE. The CDR3 has 16 amino acids. CDR3 loop: CASSVESGGGLDTQYF. CDR3 nucleotides: TGTGCCAGCAGCGTAGAATCAGGGGGCGGTTTGGATACGCAGTATTTT.

The chain carries TRBV30 and TRBJ1-2; D is undetermined. Trimming took off 0 bases at V and 5 bases at J, with 10 bases between the two ends. From germline, CDR1 is GTSNPN and CDR2 SVGIG (reference sequence). The CDR3 extends over 13 amino acids. This chain's CDR3 is CAWSVPGLYGYTF. CDR3 nucleotide sequence: TGTGCCTGGAGTGTACCGGGGTTATATGGCTACACCTTC. The full variable domain, completed using reference TRBV30 and TRBJ1-2, is SQTIHQWPATLVQPVGSPLSLECTVEGTSNPNLYWYRQAAGRGLQLLFYSVGIGQISSEVPQNLSASRPQDRQFILSSKKLLLSDSGFYLCAWSVPGLYGYTFGSGTRLTVV.

The rearrangement uses TRBV4-3 and TRBJ1-4; possibly TRBD1 for D (5 bases). The CDR3 is made up of 17 amino acids. V lost 0 bases, J lost 0 bases, and 11 bases lay in between. Germline lookup yields CDR1 LGHNA and CDR2 YSLEER. The CDR3 DNA reads as TGCGCCAGCAGCCAAGACCGGGGGGGGTCAACTAATGAAAAACTGTTTTTT. It translates to CASSQDRGGSTNEKLFF.

The CDR3, as DNA: TGTGCCAGCAGCCAAGGTTCAGGGAAGAACACTGAAGCTTTCTTT. It translates to CASSQGSGKNTEAFF. This chain uses TRBV4-2 with TRBJ1-1, with a weak D call TRBD1 (5 bases). Germline CDR1 LGHNA, CDR2 YNFKEQ. CDR3 length equals 15 residues. V lost 1 base and J 1 base, leaving 10 bases between the germline ends.

The V gene is TRBV5-4, the J gene TRBJ1-2; D may be TRBD1 (6 bases). Per the germline V gene, CDR1 is SGHNT and CDR2 is YYREEE (reference sequence). Trimming pared 4 bases from V and 8 bases from J, leaving 21 bases between. The CDR3 is 15 amino acids. This CDR3 reads CASSRLIQGRAGYTF. In DNA, the CDR3 is TGTGCCAGCAGCCGACTTATACAGGGCCGGGCCGGCTACACCTTC.

The V call is TRBV12-3 or TRBV12-4, the J call TRBJ1-1, with D hard to call. The CDR3 runs 11 residues. The ends were cut back, 3 bases at V and 5 bases at J, with 4 bases in the middle. The CDR3 region is CASSFSTEAFF. The CDR3 DNA sequence: TGTGCCAGCAGTTTTTCAACTGAAGCTTTCTTT.

The chain combines TRBV5-4 with TRBJ1-3; D uncertain. The CDR3 covers 14 residues. The ends were cut back, 2 bases at V and 2 bases at J, with 8 bases in the middle. Looked up from germline, CDR1 is SGHNT and CDR2 is YYREEE (reference sequence). The CDR3 nucleotides read TGTGCCAGCAGCTTCGAGGTGACTGGAAACACCATATATTTT. Translation gives CASSFEVTGNTIYF.

To note about this clone: In the same sample, other DNA sequences code for this CDR3. This chain joins TRBV5-1 and TRBJ2-1; D gene unclear. The CDR3 is 13 amino acids. The germline V gene encodes CDR1 SGHRS and CDR2 YFSETQ. The V and J ends lost 0 bases and 4 bases respectively, with 5 bases between them. For the CDR3, the DNA is TGCGCCAGCAGCTTGGGTAGTTACAATGAGCAGTTCTTC. This gives the protein CASSLGSYNEQFF. The whole variable domain, remainder taken from reference TRBV5-1 and TRBJ2-1, is KAGVTQTPRYLIKTRGQQVTLSCSPISGHRSVSWYQQTPGQGLQFLFEYFSETQRNKGNFPGRFSGRQFSNSRSEMNVSTLELGDSALYLCASSLGSYNEQFFGPGTRLTVL.

The V and J genes are TRBV11-2 and TRBJ1-1, with D possibly TRBD1 on 6 matching bases. The V end lost 2 bases, the J end lost 6 bases, and 16 bases lay between the germline ends. This CDR3 comprises 15 residues. The V gene's germline CDR1 is SGHAT and CDR2 FQNNGV. CDR3 DNA sequence: TGTGCCAGCAGCTTACGGGAACAGGGTGGTCCTGAAGCTTTCTTT. Its translation: CASSLREQGGPEAFF.

This clone was seen once. The rearrangement links TRBV5-1 to TRBJ1-1; tentative D call: TRBD1 (5 bases). Germline assignment: CDR1 SGHRS and CDR2 YFSETQ. The ends were cut back, 6 bases at V and 0 bases at J, with 9 bases in the middle. The CDR3 is 13 amino acids. Here the CDR3 DNA reads TGCGCCAGCAAGCGACAGATGAACACTGAAGCTTTCTTT. Translating it yields CASKRQMNTEAFF.

The chain recombines TRBV4-1 with TRBJ2-5; 10 bases are a match to TRBD2. The trim removed 0 bases at V and 4 bases at J, leaving 5 bases unmatched. Germline values: CDR1 MGHRA, CDR2 YSYEKL. The CDR3 has 16 amino acids. CDR3 in amino acids: CASSQEPPSGGETQYF. The CDR3 DNA sequence: TGCGCCAGCAGCCAAGAACCGCCTAGCGGGGGAGAGACCCAGTACTTC.

This clone was detected once. The chain carries TRBV6-5 and TRBJ1-2, with D unclear. Trimming removed 3 bases at V and 8 bases at J, with 10 bases between. The germline CDR1 and CDR2 sequences are MNHEY and SVGAGI. The CDR3 has 12 residues. Written as DNA, the CDR3 is TGTGCCAGCAGTTATTTTGGCGGGGGCTACACCTTC. Residues: CASSYFGGGYTF.

The chain carries TRBV7-3 and TRBJ2-3; tentatively, D is TRBD2 (5 bases). Germline V gives CDR1 SGHTA, CDR2 FQGTGA. Trimming stripped 1 base from V and 0 bases from J, with 8 bases between. This CDR3 contains 15 residues. The CDR3 here is CASSLNPGSTDTQYF. The DNA of the CDR3 is TGTGCCAGCAGCTTAAACCCGGGAAGCACAGATACGCAGTATTTT.

The chain is built from TRBV6-5 and TRBJ1-1; D is unresolved. CDR1 is MNHEY and CDR2 is SVGAGI in the germline V gene. The germline V and J ends were trimmed by 0 bases and 3 bases, with 11 bases remaining between them. The CDR3 totals 15 residues. As DNA, the CDR3 is TGTGCCAGCAGTTACTCGTTTGTCGGGGACACTGAAGCTTTCTTT. It is translated as CASSYSFVGDTEAFF.

The rearrangement links TRBV5-1 to TRBJ1-4, with 9 bases that match TRBD1. The CDR3 spans 15 residues. The V gene's germline CDR1 is SGHRS and CDR2 YFSETQ. V trimming: 4 bases; J trimming: 8 bases; junction bases outside the gene matches: 9. CDR3 DNA: TGCGCCAGCAGCCCCGGGACAGGGAGGGACGAAAAACTGTTTTTT. This gives the protein CASSPGTGRDEKLFF.

A single count supports this clone. The J gene is TRBJ2-2, the V gene TRBV5-1, with D uncertain. The CDR3 spans 15 residues. From germline, CDR1 is SGHRS and CDR2 YFSETQ. The ends were cut back, 5 bases at V and 5 bases at J, with 16 bases in the middle. CDR3 in amino acids: CASSPASVWTGELFF. CDR3 coding DNA: TGCGCCAGCAGTCCCGCCAGTGTCTGGACCGGGGAGCTGTTTTTT.

The rearrangement links TRBV6-5 to TRBJ1-1; D gene unclear. This CDR3 spans 14 amino acids. In germline, CDR1 is MNHEY, CDR2 SVGAGI. The V gene lost 7 bases and the J gene lost 2 bases, with 14 bases spanning the gap. The CDR3 protein is CASTETNGNTEAFF. CDR3 sequence (DNA): TGTGCCAGCACCGAGACTAACGGAAACACTGAAGCTTTCTTT.

The chain combines TRBV12-5 with TRBJ2-3, with unresolved D. Germline V CDR1 and CDR2: LGHNT, FRNRAP. The CDR3 covers 13 residues. The V and J ends lost 1 base and 1 base respectively, with 3 bases between them. As DNA, the CDR3 is TGTGCTAGTGGTTTGGGAGGCACAGATACGCAGTATTTT. This codes for CASGLGGTDTQYF.